Shown below are 2 T cell receptor beta chains from a single sample sequenced in a study of cytomegalovirus exposure and HLA in healthy donors. Primers included in the PCR were 60 Vbeta and 13 Jbeta primers. Profiled with immunoSEQ multiplex PCR; TCRdb holds only in-frame clones, not every one. The sample includes more than 80,000 clones, around 64% of them seen just once. Input material: PBMCs. These receptors all come from a human donor in good health.

The chain recombines TRBV5-1 with TRBJ2-6, with 7 bases matching TRBD1. This CDR3 is built from 14 residues. The V segment lost 5 bases and the J segment 2 bases; nucleotides outside the gene matches: 1. The germline V gene encodes CDR1 SGHRS and CDR2 YFSETQ. CDR3 sequence: CASSGQAGANVLTF. CDR3 in DNA: TGCGCCAGCAGTGGACAGGCTGGGGCCAACGTCCTGACTTTC.

Of note for this clone: The same CDR3 can be traced to other DNA sequences in this sample. The J gene is TRBJ2-1, the V gene TRBV5-1; D remains ambiguous. The CDR3 is made up of 18 amino acids. In germline, CDR1 is SGHRS, CDR2 YFSETQ. Trimming took off 4 bases at V and 8 bases at J, with 28 bases between the two ends. CDR3 coding DNA: TGCGCCAGCAGCCTGGTAGTCTCGCTTTCTGGTACAAGCGATGAGCAGTTCTTC. Translated, it gives CASSLVVSLSGTSDEQFF.